What follows describes a single T cell receptor (beta chain). This clone was seen just once. Its antigen is currently not known. Qualities for individual bases were not recorded, and no much larger clone is one base off. TCRbeta CDR3 regions were amplified from genomic DNA using the immunoSEQ Assay, a bias-controlled multiplex PCR. The study's own analysis went as follows. Nucleated cell counts per sample were estimated from amplification of reference gene primers within the assay. Sequence reads were collapsed and filtered to measure the absolute abundance of every unique TCRbeta CDR3 rearrangement. Productive Simpson clonality was computed per sample as the square root of Simpson's diversity index over productive rearrangements. Imported from immuneACCESS, the table was reduced by TCRdb to in-frame sequences with V and J called. These copies leave out some clones; in studies compared against another copy, an unresolved V gene accounts for under half, and the cause of the remainder is not known. The DNA gave D and trimming, while V, J and clone size come from that table. For this sample the table gives approximately 140,000 clones, of which approximately 83% were detected only once. The biggest ten clones account for roughly 8% of the sample.

These data belong to a study of blood T cell repertoires in COVID-19 (dated by TCRdb to about 2020). With regard to the full study: Samples covering the acute and convalescent phases of COVID-19 were provided by collaborators in the United States, Italy and Spain. The prospective study material was composed of cDNA or gDNA derived from T cells, B-cell-depleted T cells, or PBMCs. The dataset comprised deeply sampled blood TCRbeta repertoires from subjects exposed to, actively infected with, or recovered from COVID-19. The repertoires were released in a freely available public database intended as a resource for research on the immune response to SARS-CoV-2. Samples came from the ongoing ImmuneRACE study (first 160 participants) plus 1,254 subjects from 6 global collaborators. A de-identified subject ID, COVID-19 status, age in years and sex were almost always included in the sample metadata. Where HLA class I and class II types were available, the types were taken from metadata supplied by the sample provider, not from assay-based typing. Study-wide conclusions, independent of this receptor: The quantity of clinical and demographic metadata differed by source and by participant and was supplied without curation.

At one collaborating source in Seattle, patients were enrolled during active infection and were followed longitudinally through the course of disease. Whole blood was collected in K2EDTA tubes by collaborating institutions according to the institutions' own protocols. For TCRbeta analysis, collaborator samples were shipped as frozen whole blood, as isolated PBMCs, or as DNA extracted from either sample type. This TCR came from a woman aged 55-75 years with COVID-19, enrolled during active disease. Sequencing used peripheral blood.

In nucleotides, the sequence is TGCGCCAGCAGCTTACGACTAGCGGAAAGCACAGATACGCAGTATTTT. The encoded protein is CASSLRLAESTDTQYF. The rearrangement joined TRBV5-1 to TRBJ2-3, with 9 junctional bases fitting TRBD2. The CDR3 runs 16 residues from the cysteine to the phenylalanine. This entry keeps only the CDR3 DNA: 48 bases, framed from base 1. V is cut back by 2 bases and J by 0 bases, with 4 bases in the junction unmatched. For CDR1 and CDR2, the germline V gene lists SGHRS and YFSETQ.